This passage covers 25 T cell receptor beta chains from one sample sequenced in a study of T cells in women clearing cervical HPV infection. Assay used: immunoSEQ multiplex PCR; TCRdb lists only in-frame clones, some missing. The listing contains 25,000 to 35,000 clones. Sequencing was done on a sample of blood buffy coat. The receptors were sampled from a woman between 18 and 69 years old with a cervical HPV16 infection that either progressed to CIN3+ or cleared (not recorded which).

As regards this clone: The read ends 3 residues shy of where the CDR3 ends; the end is completed using the germline J gene. The V call is TRBV29-1, the J call TRBJ2-1; TRBD2 aligns across 10 bases. The CDR3 totals 17 residues. With V trimmed by 0 bases and J by 7 bases, 12 bases remained unmatched. Germline assignment: CDR1 SQVTM and CDR2 ANQGSEA. Incomplete CDR3 DNA: TGCAGCGTTGAAGATTTGGAGCGGGGGGGCCTTAGGAATGAG. As protein: CSVEDLERGGLRNE. The complete CDR3 protein is CSVEDLERGGLRNEQFF.

Concerning this clone: The missing CDR3 end, 3 residues past where the read stops, is filled in from the germline J gene. Distinct nucleotide sequences in the sample also encode this CDR3. The chain employs TRBV5-1 and TRBJ2-6; 8 bases are shared with TRBD1. Germline assignment: CDR1 SGHRS and CDR2 YFSETQ. The CDR3 totals 16 residues. Unmatched junction bases numbered 5, after V lost 4 bases and J lost 2 bases. The CDR3 DNA, read in part, is TGCGCCAGCAGCCCGCAGGGGGCTGCTGGGGCCAACGTC. Residues: CASSPQGAAGANV. The CDR3 reads in full as CASSPQGAAGANVLTF.

A note on this clone: The read halts 3 residues ahead of the CDR3 end, with the missing end drawn from the germline J gene. The chain has TRBV20-1 and TRBJ1-2, with TRBD1 as a possible D gene (6 bases). Germline V CDR1 and CDR2: DFQATT, SNEGSKA (reference sequence). Deletions cut 6 bases from V and 3 bases from J, with 14 bases between. The CDR3 contains 13 residues. Partial CDR3 DNA: TGCAGTGCCATACTACAGGGACACTATGGC. As protein: CSAILQGHYG. From start to end, the CDR3 is CSAILQGHYGYTF.

Regarding this clone: The read terminates 3 residues ahead of where the CDR3 ends, so the germline J gene completes it. The chain couples TRBV7-6 to TRBJ2-2; 9 bases agree with TRBD2. Germline loops: CDR1 SGHVS, CDR2 FNYEAQ. Trimming removed 8 bases from V and 1 base from J; junction bases left unmatched: 5. This CDR3 has 15 amino acids. CDR3 DNA, as far as it was read: TGTGCCAGCGGCCGAGCGGGGGGGAACACCGGGGAG. Protein: CASGRAGGNTGE. The entire CDR3 protein reads CASGRAGGNTGELFF.

Turning to this clone: The read ends 3 residues early relative to the CDR3; the germline J gene fills the gap. This chain joins TRBV20-1 and TRBJ2-2; possible D gene TRBD1, 7 bases. Trimming stripped 0 bases from V and 5 bases from J, with 13 bases between. Germline CDR1 DFQATT, CDR2 SNEGSKA (reference sequence). CDR3 length: 15 amino acids. Here the CDR3 reads CSARDGSGGTGELFF. The CDR3 bases that were read are TGCAGTGCTAGAGATGGATCAGGGGGGACCGGGGAG.

A note on this clone: The read ends 3 residues early relative to the CDR3; the germline J gene fills the gap. The genes are TRBV4-1 and TRBJ1-2; D is perhaps TRBD1 (6 bases). V gave up 6 bases and J gave up 1 base, with 9 bases separating them. The germline CDR1 and CDR2 sequences are MGHRA and YSYEKL. The CDR3 is 13 residues long. Incomplete CDR3 DNA: TGCGCCAGCAGTGACAGGATTAACTATGGC. Encoded protein: CASSDRINYG. The CDR3 in full is CASSDRINYGYTF.

With regard to this clone: The read ends 3 residues before the CDR3 terminus; that terminus is restored from the germline J gene. The chain has TRBV7-8 and TRBJ2-3, with 14 bases lining up with TRBD2. CDR1 and CDR2 (germline): SGHVS, FQNEAQ. CDR3 size: 16 residues. Trimming cost V 8 bases and J 3 bases; bases outside gene matches: 7. The sequenced CDR3 bases are TGTGCCAGCCGACTAGCGGGGGGGTTGACTACAGATACG. Encoded protein: CASRLAGGLTTDT. The entire CDR3 protein is CASRLAGGLTTDTQYF.

Comment on this clone: Read coverage stops 3 residues before the CDR3 terminus; the germline J gene supplies the remainder. The genes are TRBV4-2 and TRBJ1-2; no reliable D call. Germline V gene sequence: CDR1 LGHNA, CDR2 YNFKEQ. The CDR3 covers 15 residues. The V end lost 0 bases, the J end lost 0 bases, and 8 bases lay between the germline ends. CDR3 sequence reads: CASSQESDTNYGYTF. CDR3 bases read: TGTGCCAGCAGCCAAGAGTCAGATACTAACTATGGC.

On this clone itself: The read ends 3 residues early relative to the CDR3; the germline J gene fills the gap. V is TRBV5-1 and J is TRBJ2-7; D is possibly TRBD1 (6 bases). This CDR3 spans 12 amino acids. Per germline, CDR1 SGHRS and CDR2 YFSETQ. V lost 2 bases and J lost 3, with 6 bases in between. The part of the CDR3 DNA that was read is TGCGCCAGCAGCTTACAGGGCTACGAG. Translation gives CASSLQGYE. The CDR3 reads in full as CASSLQGYEQYF.

Points on this clone: The read ends 3 residues early relative to the CDR3; the germline J gene fills the gap. The chain has TRBV20-1 and TRBJ1-2, with D unresolved. The CDR3 is 10 amino acids. Germline V CDR1 and CDR2: DFQATT, SNEGSKA (reference sequence). The sequenced CDR3 bases are TGCAGTGCAGTAGAGTCCGGC. Its protein is CSAVESG. The full-length CDR3 reads as CSAVESGYTF.

A remark on this clone: The read terminates 3 residues ahead of where the CDR3 ends, so the germline J gene completes it. The V gene is TRBV6-4, the J gene TRBJ2-5, with D uncertain. The CDR3 spans 11 residues. Per germline, CDR1 MRHNA and CDR2 SNTAGT. The V end lost 5 bases, the J end lost 4 bases, and 5 bases lay between the germline ends. CDR3 protein: CASSQAETQYF. The CDR3 DNA, read in part, is TGTGCCAGCAGTCAGGCAGAGACC.

The CDR3: CASRSGGNYGYTF. The CDR3 DNA, read in part, is TGTGCCAGCAGGTCCGGAGGGAACTATGGC. The chain couples TRBV28 to TRBJ1-2; D unclear. The CDR3 extends 3 residues past the end of the read, so its final part is completed from the germline J gene. Per germline, CDR1 MDHEN and CDR2 SYDVKM. V gave up 6 bases and J gave up 2 bases, with 10 bases separating them. The CDR3 is made up of 13 amino acids.

Comments on this clone: The read ends 3 residues early relative to the CDR3; the germline J gene fills the gap. The gene calls are TRBV7-6 and TRBJ2-2; 7 bases fit TRBD1. V gave up 3 bases and J gave up 0 bases; unmatched junction bases: 1. Germline CDR1 reads SGHVS; CDR2 reads FNYEAQ. The CDR3 consists of 15 residues. CDR3 sequence: CASSFGTANTGELFF. Partial CDR3 DNA: TGTGCCAGCAGCTTTGGGACAGCGAACACCGGGGAG.

A word on this clone: Read coverage stops 3 residues before the CDR3 terminus; the germline J gene supplies the remainder. The chain couples TRBV20-1 to TRBJ1-4, with D possibly being TRBD1 (5 bases). The CDR3 spans 15 residues. The V end lost 3 bases, the J end lost 0 bases, and 11 bases lay between the germline ends. Germline loops: CDR1 DFQATT, CDR2 SNEGSKA (reference sequence). CDR3 region: CSARAPTATNEKLFF. The sequenced part of the CDR3 DNA is TGCAGTGCTAGGGCCCCGACAGCAACTAATGAAAAA.

As concerns this clone: The CDR3 is cut off 3 residues early in the read; its end comes from the germline J gene. The chain couples TRBV6-2 or TRBV6-3 to TRBJ2-3, with 11 bases lining up with TRBD2. Germline lookup yields CDR1 MNHEY and CDR2 SVGEGT. The trim removed 6 bases at V and 3 bases at J, leaving 5 bases unmatched. CDR3 length equals 15 residues. The CDR3 loop reads CASSQGLAETDTQYF. The sequenced part of the CDR3 DNA is TGTGCCAGCAGCCAGGGACTAGCGGAGACAGATACG.

The CDR3 here is CAWSWGITYGYTF. CDR3 DNA, as far as it was read: TGTGCCTGGAGTTGGGGCATCACCTATGGC. V and J are TRBV30 and TRBJ1-2; TRBD1 might be the D (5 bases). The CDR3 goes on 3 residues after the read ends, and that part is filled in from the germline J gene. V dropped 2 bases and J dropped 4 bases, with 11 bases sitting between them. CDR3 length equals 13 residues. CDR1 and CDR2 (germline): GTSNPN, SVGIG (reference sequence).

In the case of this clone: Sequencing ends 3 residues short of the CDR3 end; the germline J gene provides the rest. The rearrangement uses TRBV20-1 and TRBJ1-2; 10 positions match TRBD1. The CDR3 covers 17 residues. Germline lookup yields CDR1 DFQATT and CDR2 SNEGSKA (reference sequence). V dropped 1 base and J dropped 2; count of bases not matched to a gene: 10. The part of the CDR3 DNA that was read is TGCAGTGCTAGAGGAGGGGACAGGGGCTCCCTCAACTATGGC. It codes for CSARGGDRGSLNYG. The entire CDR3 is CSARGGDRGSLNYGYTF.

About this clone: The read ends 3 residues before the CDR3 terminus; that terminus is restored from the germline J gene. V and J are TRBV5-1 and TRBJ2-2; 8 bases are shared with TRBD1. V lost 2 bases and J lost 4; bases outside the gene matches: 4. There are 15 residues in the CDR3. Germline V lookup: CDR1 SGHRS, CDR2 YFSETQ. This CDR3 reads CASSFVQGGTGELFF. The sequenced part of the CDR3 DNA is TGCGCCAGCAGCTTCGTACAGGGGGGCACCGGGGAG.

For this clone: The read terminates 3 residues ahead of where the CDR3 ends, so the germline J gene completes it. The chain joins TRBV5-1 to TRBJ2-7; tentatively, D is TRBD2 (5 bases). Germline lookup yields CDR1 SGHRS and CDR2 YFSETQ. This CDR3 is 14 amino acids long. The ends were cut back, 3 bases at V and 5 bases at J, with 15 bases in the middle. The CDR3 here is CASSSSLSGDEQYF. CDR3 bases read: TGCGCCAGCAGCTCTAGCTTGTCGGGCGACGAG.

To note about this clone: The CDR3 end lies 3 residues beyond the end of the read and is filled in from the germline J gene. The chain employs TRBV2 and TRBJ2-7, with 7 bases lining up with TRBD1. The CDR3 is made up of 16 amino acids. The germline CDR1 and CDR2 sequences are SNHLY and FYNNEI. The junction had 14 bases not matched to a gene; V was cut back by 4 bases and J by 5 bases. The CDR3 is CASSGGRQGSSNEQYF. The CDR3 bases that were read are TGTGCCAGCAGTGGAGGTAGACAGGGAAGCAGCAACGAG. The variable domain in full, completed from reference TRBV2 and TRBJ2-7, reads EPEVTQTPSHQVTQMGQEVILRCVPISNHLYFYWYRQILGQKVEFLVSFYNNEISEKSEIFDDQFSVERPDGSNFTLKIRSTKLEDSAMYFCASSGGRQGSSNEQYFGPGTRLTVT.

Worth noting for this clone: The CDR3 goes on 3 residues after the read ends, and that part is filled in from the germline J gene. The gene calls are TRBV2 and TRBJ2-7; D uncertain. Between the trimmed V and J ends, which lost 3 bases and 2 bases, there was a span of 5 bases. Germline assignment: CDR1 SNHLY and CDR2 FYNNEI. CDR3 size: 12 residues. CDR3 DNA (partial): TGTGCCAGCAGTGACATCCCCTACGAG. Translating it yields CASSDIPYE. The full CDR3 protein reads CASSDIPYEQYF.

In regard to this clone: The sequenced fragment ends 3 residues before the CDR3 boundary, so the rest is inferred from the germline J gene. The J gene is TRBJ1-2, the V gene TRBV5-6; TRBD1 is a possible D gene (6 bases). The CDR3 has 15 amino acids. Looked up from germline, CDR1 is SGHDT and CDR2 is YYEEEE. The CDR3 sequence is CASSSLNRATWGYTF. Incomplete CDR3 DNA: TGTGCCAGCAGCTCTTTAAACAGGGCCACCTGGGGC.

Worth noting for this clone: Sequencing ends 3 residues short of the CDR3 end; the germline J gene provides the rest. The rearrangement links TRBV5-1 to TRBJ2-7, with 9 bases lining up with TRBD1. Germline CDR1 and CDR2: SGHRS and YFSETQ. This CDR3 is built from 14 residues. V lost 4 bases to trimming and J lost 0 bases; unmatched junction nucleotides: 2. Incomplete CDR3 DNA: TGCGCCAGCAGCCAGACAGGGGGCTCCTACGAG. It encodes CASSQTGGSYE. The CDR3 reads in full as CASSQTGGSYEQYF.

As concerns this clone: The read ends 3 residues shy of where the CDR3 ends; the end is completed using the germline J gene. The chain employs TRBV11-2 and TRBJ1-1; D may be TRBD1 (5 bases). Per the germline V gene, CDR1 is SGHAT and CDR2 is FQNNGV. The length of the CDR3 is 13 residues. The V and J ends lost 4 bases and 7 bases respectively, with 13 bases between them. The CDR3 bases that were read are TGTGCCAGCAGCTCAAACTCGGGGGGTGAA. Translating it yields CASSSNSGGE. The full-length CDR3 reads as CASSSNSGGEAFF.

With respect to this clone: Read data end 3 residues before the CDR3 end; the end is taken from the germline J gene. The chain links TRBV19 to TRBJ2-2, with D perhaps TRBD2 (5 bases). Germline CDR1 is LNHDA and CDR2 is SQIVND (reference sequence). The CDR3 is 12 amino acids. The CDR3 DNA, read in part, is TGTGCCAGTAGTATAGGAGCCGCGGGG. Translation gives CASSIGAAG. The full-length CDR3 reads as CASSIGAAGLFF.